The 11 T cell receptor beta chains in this list originate from one sample, sequenced in a study of blood T cell repertoires in COVID-19. Repertoires were generated with immunoSEQ multiplex PCR, while TCRdb's copy carries only in-frame clones and drops some. The sample has some 190,000 clones; under 80% are singletons. What was sequenced was peripheral blood. The receptors derive from a woman between 50 and 59 years old with acute or convalescent COVID-19.

A few counts support this clone. The gene calls are TRBV30 and TRBJ1-4; D may be TRBD1 (5 bases). The CDR3 is made up of 12 amino acids. Germline CDR1 GTSNPN, CDR2 SVGIG (reference sequence). V shed 3 bases and J shed 8 bases, with 10 bases lying between them. Here the CDR3 DNA reads TGTGCCTGGAGCTTGGGGGGGGAAAAACTGTTTTTT. It yields the protein CAWSLGGEKLFF.

This CDR3 reads CASKRGQAKDEQFF. The CDR3, as DNA: TGCGCCAGCAAGAGAGGACAGGCAAAGGATGAGCAGTTCTTC. The chain joins TRBV5-1 to TRBJ2-1; 7 positions agree with TRBD1. Germline V CDR1 and CDR2: SGHRS, YFSETQ. CDR3 length equals 14 residues. J lost 8 bases, V lost 6 bases, and 11 bases had no gene match.

The chain couples TRBV3-1 (or the pseudogene TRBV3-2) to TRBJ1-5; D call uncertain. The germline V gene has CDR1 LGHDT and CDR2 YNNKEL (reference sequence). CDR3 length: 16 residues. The V end was cut by 1 base, the J end by 2 bases, with 12 bases between. The CDR3 DNA sequence: TGTGCCAGCAGCCAAGTACGCAGGTACGGCAATCAGCCCCAGCATTTT. Its protein product is CASSQVRRYGNQPQHF.

This clone was seen only once. The genes are TRBV2 and TRBJ2-2; a possible D gene is TRBD2 (6 bases). V was pared by 8 bases and J by 2 bases, with 12 bases between. The CDR3 has 14 amino acids. Germline CDR1 is SNHLY and CDR2 is FYNNEI. For the CDR3, the DNA is TGTGCCAGCGGTCTCGGGGGTAACACCGGGGAGCTGTTTTTT. Translated, it gives CASGLGGNTGELFF.

The V and J genes are TRBV10-1 and TRBJ1-2; 7 bases map to TRBD1. CDR3 length: 10 residues. CDR1 and CDR2 (germline): WNHNN, SYGVQD (reference sequence). The CDR3 sequence: CATGYYGYTF. Written as DNA, the CDR3 is TGCGCGACAGGGTACTATGGCTACACCTTC.

The rearrangement joins TRBV3-1 (or the pseudogene TRBV3-2) to TRBJ1-5, with 7 positions matching TRBD1. CDR1 and CDR2 (germline): LGHDT, YNNKEL (reference sequence). V was clipped by 1 base and J by 7 bases; unmatched bases: 4. CDR3 length equals 14 residues. CDR3 sequence (DNA): TGTGCCAGCAGCCAAGTCCGACAGGGACAGCCCCAGCATTTT. This translates into CASSQVRQGQPQHF.

The chain combines TRBV11-2 with TRBJ1-4; D remains ambiguous. The CDR3 spans 13 residues. V lost 3 bases, J lost 8 bases, and 10 bases lay in between. Germline values: CDR1 SGHAT, CDR2 FQNNGV. The CDR3, as DNA: TGTGCCAGCAGCTTGAGTCTGAAAGAAAAACTGTTTTTT. It yields the protein CASSLSLKEKLFF.

V gene TRBV10-3 combines with J gene TRBJ1-5, with D hard to call. The CDR3 covers 16 residues. The germline CDR1 and CDR2 sequences are ENHRY and SYGVKD. V was cut by 0 bases and J by 4 bases, with 13 bases left in between. The CDR3 is CAISESGSKGNQPQHF. The CDR3 bases are TGTGCCATCAGTGAGTCCGGGAGCAAAGGAAATCAGCCCCAGCATTTT.

V usage is TRBV12-3 or TRBV12-4 and J usage is TRBJ1-1; maybe TRBD1 (5 bases). V lost 3 bases and J lost 11, with 16 bases in between. The CDR3 is 13 residues long. Here the CDR3 reads CASSFSQTARAFF. CDR3 bases: TGTGCCAGCAGTTTTTCGCAGACAGCAAGGGCTTTCTTT.

The chain combines TRBV28 with TRBJ2-5; 7 nucleotides agree with TRBD2. Trimming cost V 2 bases and J 9 bases; bases outside gene matches: 12. Germline-derived CDR1 and CDR2 are MDHEN and SYDVKM. The CDR3 totals 15 residues. The DNA for the CDR3 is TGTGCCAGCAGTTTAACACCCAATTCCCGGGGGGCCCAGTACTTC. It is translated as CASSLTPNSRGAQYF.

The V call is TRBV5-1, the J call TRBJ2-5; TRBD1 matches at 7 bases. Germline loops: CDR1 SGHRS, CDR2 YFSETQ. CDR3 length equals 16 residues. V was clipped by 0 bases and J by 2 bases; unmatched bases: 7. The CDR3 protein is CASSLAGTALQETQYF. DNA of the CDR3: TGCGCCAGCAGCTTGGCCGGGACAGCCTTACAAGAGACCCAGTACTTC. The full variable domain, with the rest looked up from reference TRBV5-1 and TRBJ2-5, is KAGVTQTPRYLIKTRGQQVTLSCSPISGHRSVSWYQQTPGQGLQFLFEYFSETQRNKGNFPGRFSGRQFSNSRSEMNVSTLELGDSALYLCASSLAGTALQETQYFGPGTRLLVL.